These 27 T cell receptor beta chains were all obtained from the same sample, sequenced in a study of early stage breast cancer tumors (dated by TCRdb to about 2017). Libraries were built with the immunoSEQ multiplex PCR assay. TCRdb holds this immuneACCESS table with in-frame rearrangements only. Some clones are missing; in checked studies, unresolved V genes explain under half, and the rest has no known cause. For this sample the table gives about 19,000 clones, of which about 86% were detected only once. In total, the top ten clones hold approximately 1.7% of the sample. Material for sequencing was blood. All receptors derive from a person aged 65 to 85 with breast cancer.

The gene calls are TRBV7-6 and TRBJ2-3; 15 nucleotides match TRBD2. V lost 5 bases and J lost 5; bases outside the gene matches: 8. CDR1 is SGHVS and CDR2 is FNYEAQ in the germline V gene. The CDR3 length is 17 residues. The CDR3 reads CASSIGLAGGFGDTQYF. The CDR3 nucleotides are TGTGCCAGCAGCATAGGACTAGCGGGGGGGTTTGGAGATACGCAGTATTTT.

The table lists this clone with a count of one. The V and J genes are TRBV5-1 and TRBJ1-1; D gene ambiguous. V lost 0 bases, J lost 11 bases, and 14 bases lay in between. The CDR3 runs to 13 residues. Germline CDR1 and CDR2: SGHRS and YFSETQ. The CDR3 protein is CASSLGWTPEAFF. The CDR3 DNA sequence: TGCGCCAGCAGCTTGGGGTGGACTCCCGAGGCTTTCTTT.

The chain is built from TRBV5-6 and TRBJ2-7, with D possibly being TRBD1 (7 bases). Trimming shortened V by 3 bases and J by 0 bases, and 19 bases separated the two germline ends. The CDR3 totals 17 residues. Germline assignment: CDR1 SGHDT and CDR2 YYEEEE. The CDR3 sequence: CASSWRGQTGSSYEQYF. The CDR3 nucleotides are TGTGCCAGCAGCTGGAGGGGTCAGACAGGGAGCTCCTACGAGCAGTACTTC. The entire variable domain, with the rest obtained from reference TRBV5-6 and TRBJ2-7, is as follows: DAGVTQSPTHLIKTRGQQVTLRCSPKSGHDTVSWYQQALGQGPQFIFQYYEEEERQRGNFPDRFSGHQFPNYSSELNVNALLLGDSALYLCASSWRGQTGSSYEQYFGPGTRLTVT.

The chain couples TRBV5-5 to TRBJ1-5; TRBD1 agrees at 8 bases. This CDR3 region has 15 residues. The V segment lost 0 bases and the J segment 6 bases; nucleotides outside the gene matches: 5. The germline CDR1 and CDR2 sequences are SGHKS and YYEKEE (reference sequence). The CDR3: CASSLEDREGQPQHF. The DNA for the CDR3 is TGTGCCAGCAGCTTGGAGGACAGGGAGGGTCAGCCCCAGCATTTT.

The chain combines TRBV9 with TRBJ2-3, with 12 nucleotides matching TRBD2. Germline trimming cut 0 bases from V and 2 bases from J; bases unmatched to any gene: 4. The CDR3 loop spans 17 amino acids. Germline V CDR1 and CDR2: SGDLS, YYNGEE. CDR3 sequence: CASSVELAGGDTDTQYF. CDR3 sequence (DNA): TGTGCCAGCAGCGTAGAGCTAGCGGGGGGGGACACAGATACGCAGTATTTT.

This chain links TRBV18 with TRBJ2-1, with TRBD2 as a possible D gene (6 bases). Germline V lookup: CDR1 KGHSH, CDR2 LQKENI. V shed 3 bases and J shed 5 bases, with 11 bases lying between them. The CDR3 has 14 amino acids. The CDR3 loop reads CASSPWGEDNEQFF. The CDR3 nucleotides read TGTGCCAGCTCACCCTGGGGGGAGGACAATGAGCAGTTCTTC.

The DNA of the CDR3 is TGTGCCAGCAGTTACAGAGGACAGGGGACCTATGGCTACACCTTC. This gives the protein CASSYRGQGTYGYTF. The chain joins TRBV6-5 to TRBJ1-2; 9 nucleotides align to TRBD1. CDR1 and CDR2 (germline): MNHEY, SVGAGI. V shed 2 bases and J 4 bases; nucleotides not matched to a gene: 5. The CDR3 length is 15 residues.

J is TRBJ2-2 and V is TRBV7-7, with TRBD1 identical over 7 bases. The CDR3 length is 15 residues. CDR1 SSHAT and CDR2 FNYEAQ come from the germline V gene (reference sequence). The V gene end was trimmed by 5 bases and the J gene end by 1 base; junction bases not matched to a gene: 4. This CDR3 reads CASSLRTGNTGELFF. CDR3 nucleotide sequence: TGTGCCAGCAGCCTTAGGACAGGGAACACCGGGGAGCTGTTTTTT.

This chain joins TRBV29-1 and TRBJ2-7; TRBD2 is a possible D gene (6 bases). The CDR3 sequence is 12 residues long. V lost 6 bases and J 5 bases, leaving 14 bases between the germline ends. Per germline, CDR1 SQVTM and CDR2 ANQGSEA. In DNA form, the CDR3 reads TGCAGCGTCCCATTGGGGGGTAACGAGCAGTACTTC. Amino acid sequence: CSVPLGGNEQYF.

This clone turned up a few times. This chain connects TRBV9 to TRBJ2-5; 9 bases fit TRBD2. The germline V gene encodes CDR1 SGDLS and CDR2 YYNGEE. The CDR3 is 14 residues long. Losses at the gene ends were 4 bases for V and 2 bases for J; bases not matched to a gene: 3. The DNA for the CDR3 is TGTGCCAGCAGCTTTAGCGGGGGTCAAGAGACCCAGTACTTC. This codes for CASSFSGGQETQYF.

This chain connects TRBV9 to TRBJ2-6, with TRBD2 identical over 10 bases. The germline V gene encodes CDR1 SGDLS and CDR2 YYNGEE. The CDR3 loop spans 17 amino acids. The V gene end was trimmed by 1 base and the J gene end by 2 bases; junction bases not matched to a gene: 3. The CDR3 DNA is TGTGCCAGCAGCGTATCCCTAGCGGGGGCTGGGGCCAACGTCCTGACTTTC. This codes for CASSVSLAGAGANVLTF. The full variable domain, completed using reference TRBV9 and TRBJ2-6, is DSGVTQTPKHLITATGQRVTLRCSPRSGDLSVYWYQQSLDQGLQFLIQYYNGEERAKGNILERFSAQQFPDLHSELNLSSLELGDSALYFCASSVSLAGAGANVLTFGAGSRLTVL.

The rearrangement uses TRBV4-1 and TRBJ2-3, with 8 nucleotides matching TRBD2. Germline values: CDR1 MGHRA, CDR2 YSYEKL. V was pared by 5 bases and J by 4 bases, with 14 bases of the junction left unmatched. The CDR3 is 17 amino acids. The CDR3, as DNA: TGCGCCAGCAGCGCAAGCCCCGGGACTAGTCTGTCAGATACGCAGTATTTT. It codes for CASSASPGTSLSDTQYF.

This chain links TRBV5-6 with TRBJ2-7, with 7 nucleotides matching TRBD1. In germline, CDR1 is SGHDT, CDR2 YYEEEE. This CDR3 has 13 amino acids. With V trimmed by 4 bases and J by 6 bases, 7 bases remained unmatched. This CDR3 reads CASSPPRDSEQYF. The CDR3 nucleotides read TGTGCCAGCAGCCCGCCCCGGGACAGCGAGCAGTACTTC. The variable domain in full, with the rest retrieved from reference TRBV5-6 and TRBJ2-7, is DAGVTQSPTHLIKTRGQQVTLRCSPKSGHDTVSWYQQALGQGPQFIFQYYEEEERQRGNFPDRFSGHQFPNYSSELNVNALLLGDSALYLCASSPPRDSEQYFGPGTRLTVT.

This clone has more than one count but fewer than ten. The chain links TRBV5-1 to TRBJ1-1; D call uncertain. The CDR3 covers 14 residues. The germline gives CDR1 SGHRS, CDR2 YFSETQ. Trimming left V 5 bases short and J 4 bases short, with 15 bases between. In nucleotides, the CDR3 is TGCGCCAGCAGAGATGATCCTAGCAGCACTGAAGCTTTCTTT. Translated: CASRDDPSSTEAFF.

The rearrangement links TRBV28 to TRBJ1-2, with D unresolved. Germline V lookup: CDR1 MDHEN, CDR2 SYDVKM. V was trimmed by 4 bases and J by 4 bases, leaving 10 bases between them. The CDR3 runs 13 residues. The CDR3 DNA reads as TGTGCCAGCAGTTACCCCGGTTCCTATGGCTACACCTTC. This encodes CASSYPGSYGYTF.

V gene TRBV11-1 combines with J gene TRBJ1-3; TRBD1 is a possible D gene (6 bases). V shed 4 bases and J shed 2 bases, with 15 bases lying between them. The CDR3 has 16 amino acids. Germline values: CDR1 SGHAT, CDR2 FQDESV (reference sequence). The CDR3 loop is CASSSRTRDTGNTIYF. CDR3 coding DNA: TGTGCCAGCAGCTCCCGGACTCGGGACACTGGAAACACCATATATTTT.

The rearrangement links TRBV18 to TRBJ2-5, with unresolved D. With 3 bases removed from V and 4 bases from J, the gap between germline ends came to 15 bases. The CDR3 covers 15 residues. Germline V CDR1 and CDR2: KGHSH, LQKENI. The CDR3 loop reads CASSPQFSIAETQYF. The CDR3 DNA reads TGTGCCAGCTCACCCCAGTTTAGCATCGCAGAGACCCAGTACTTC.

This chain uses TRBV4-1 with TRBJ2-7; no clear D gene. CDR1 is MGHRA, CDR2 YSYEKL, per germline. The CDR3 contains 14 residues. V lost 0 bases, J lost 6 bases, and 12 bases lay in between. Written as DNA, the CDR3 is TGCGCCAGCAGCCAAGATAAGGCCGGCGGCGAGCAGTACTTC. Translated, it gives CASSQDKAGGEQYF.

A single count supports this clone. V gene TRBV30 combines with J gene TRBJ2-3, with 8 bases fitting TRBD2. The V gene's germline CDR1 is GTSNPN and CDR2 SVGIG (reference sequence). Germline trimming cut 3 bases from V and 0 bases from J; bases unmatched to any gene: 11. The length of the CDR3 is 17 residues. CDR3 sequence: CAWSYGVAGPSTDTQYF. For the CDR3, the DNA is TGTGCCTGGAGCTACGGGGTAGCGGGGCCCAGCACAGATACGCAGTATTTT.

The DNA for the CDR3 is TGTGCCAGCAGTGAAAGGCGGGTAAGAGCCGATGGCTACACCTTC. This sequence encodes CASSERRVRADGYTF. V is TRBV2 and J is TRBJ1-2; D remains ambiguous. CDR3 length: 15 residues. Germline CDR1 SNHLY, CDR2 FYNNEI. Trimming left V 2 bases short and J 6 bases short, with 16 bases between.

The chain couples TRBV19 to TRBJ1-5, with D uncertain. The CDR3 is made up of 14 amino acids. The V gene lost 1 base and the J gene lost 2 bases, with 6 bases spanning the gap. Germline V gene data show CDR1 as LNHDA and CDR2 as SQIVND (reference sequence). The CDR3 coding sequence is TGTGCCAGTAGTATAGCTACAGGCAATCAGCCCCAGCATTTT. Translated, it gives CASSIATGNQPQHF.

Here the CDR3 DNA reads TGTGCCAGCAGCCCCTCCGGGGGGCGGGGGGACGAGCAGTACTTC. Residues: CASSPSGGRGDEQYF. The V call is TRBV5-4, the J call TRBJ2-7; 8 nucleotides agree with TRBD2. V lost 4 bases, J lost 5 bases, and 11 bases stayed unmatched. Germline loops: CDR1 SGHNT, CDR2 YYREEE (reference sequence). The CDR3 extends over 15 amino acids.

The chain recombines TRBV19 with TRBJ1-3, with a tentative D call TRBD1 (6 bases). Trimming took off 3 bases at V and 0 bases at J, with 18 bases between the two ends. Germline V gene sequence: CDR1 LNHDA, CDR2 SQIVND (reference sequence). The CDR3 runs to 18 residues. The DNA of the CDR3 is TGTGCCAGTAGTATCACAGGGATCGGCCTTAACTCTGGAAACACCATATATTTT. Translating gives CASSITGIGLNSGNTIYF.

This chain connects TRBV15 to TRBJ2-3; TRBD2 aligns across 8 bases. Trimming removed 2 bases from V and 4 bases from J; junction bases left unmatched: 11. CDR3 length: 17 amino acids. From germline, CDR1 is LNHNV and CDR2 YYDKDF (reference sequence). CDR3 sequence (DNA): TGTGCCACCAGCAGAATGGGATCCTGGCGGGGGGCAGATACGCAGTATTTT. Protein sequence: CATSRMGSWRGADTQYF. The full variable domain, with the rest looked up from reference TRBV15 and TRBJ2-3, is DAMVIQNPRYQVTQFGKPVTLSCSQTLNHNVMYWYQQKSSQAPKLLFHYYDKDFNNEADTPDNFQSRRPNTSFCFLDIRSPGLGDTAMYLCATSRMGSWRGADTQYFGPGTRLTVL.

The chain links TRBV2 to TRBJ1-5; D is uncertain. Trimming removed 5 bases at V and 11 bases at J, with 13 bases between. The CDR3 totals 12 residues. Germline values: CDR1 SNHLY, CDR2 FYNNEI. The CDR3 nucleotides read TGTGCCAGCAGTAGGGTAAACGGGGCCCAGCATTTT. The encoded protein is CASSRVNGAQHF.

The chain carries TRBV11-2 and TRBJ2-1; TRBD2 agrees at 10 bases. Germline V CDR1 and CDR2: SGHAT, FQNNGV. The V gene end was trimmed by 0 bases and the J gene end by 6 bases; junction bases not matched to a gene: 14. The CDR3 covers 19 residues. The CDR3 reads CASSLESVVSGGFGNEQFF. The CDR3 DNA sequence: TGTGCCAGCAGCTTAGAATCGGTGGTTAGCGGGGGGTTTGGCAATGAGCAGTTCTTC.

This chain connects TRBV5-1 to TRBJ2-1, with D possibly TRBD1 on 7 matching bases. Per germline, CDR1 SGHRS and CDR2 YFSETQ. The V and J ends lost 1 base and 8 bases respectively, with 13 bases between them. The CDR3 length is 14 residues. The CDR3 sequence: CASSLPRGTDEQFF. CDR3 coding DNA: TGCGCCAGCAGCTTGCCCAGGGGGACTGATGAGCAGTTCTTC.